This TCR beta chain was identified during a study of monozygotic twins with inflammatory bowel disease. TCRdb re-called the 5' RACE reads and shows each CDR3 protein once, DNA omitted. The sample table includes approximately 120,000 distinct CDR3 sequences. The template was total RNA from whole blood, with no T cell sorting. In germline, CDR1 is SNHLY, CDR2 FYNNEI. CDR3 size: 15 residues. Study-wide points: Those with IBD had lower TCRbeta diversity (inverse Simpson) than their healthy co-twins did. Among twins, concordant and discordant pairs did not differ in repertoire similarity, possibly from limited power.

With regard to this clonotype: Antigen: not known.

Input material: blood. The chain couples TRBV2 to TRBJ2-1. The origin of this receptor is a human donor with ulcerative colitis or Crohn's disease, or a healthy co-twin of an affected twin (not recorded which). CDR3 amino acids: CASSENPSSYNEQFF.